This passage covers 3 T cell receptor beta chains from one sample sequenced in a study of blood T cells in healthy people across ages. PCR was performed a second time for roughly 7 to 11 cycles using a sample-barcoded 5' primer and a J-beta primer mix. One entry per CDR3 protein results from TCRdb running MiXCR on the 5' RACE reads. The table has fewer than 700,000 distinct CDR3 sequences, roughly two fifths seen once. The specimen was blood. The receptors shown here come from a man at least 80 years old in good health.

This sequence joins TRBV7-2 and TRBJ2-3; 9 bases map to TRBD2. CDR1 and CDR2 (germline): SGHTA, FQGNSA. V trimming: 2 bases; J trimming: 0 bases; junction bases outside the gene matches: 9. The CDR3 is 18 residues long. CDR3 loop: CASSLRAAGGFSTDTQYF. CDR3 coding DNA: TGTGCCAGCAGCTTACGTGCAGCGGGAGGCTTTAGCACAGATACGCAGTATTTT.

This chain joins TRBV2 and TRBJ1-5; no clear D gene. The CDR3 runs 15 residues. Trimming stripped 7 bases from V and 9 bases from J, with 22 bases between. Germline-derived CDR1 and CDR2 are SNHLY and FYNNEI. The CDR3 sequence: CASTLRREGEPPQHF. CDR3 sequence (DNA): TGTGCCAGCACACTTCGGAGGGAGGGAGAACCGCCCCAGCATTTT. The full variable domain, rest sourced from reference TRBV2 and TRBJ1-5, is EPEVTQTPSHQVTQMGQEVILRCVPISNHLYFYWYRQILGQKVEFLVSFYNNEISEKSEIFDDQFSVERPDGSNFTLKIRSTKLEDSAMYFCASTLRREGEPPQHFGDGTRLSIL.

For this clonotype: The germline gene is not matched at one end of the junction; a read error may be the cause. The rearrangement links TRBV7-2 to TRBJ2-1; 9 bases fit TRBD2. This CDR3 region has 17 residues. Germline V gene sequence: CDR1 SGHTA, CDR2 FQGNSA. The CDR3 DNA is TGTGCCAGCAGCACCGCTAGCGGGAACGTAAGGGCCAATGGGCAGTTCTTC. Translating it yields CASSTASGNVRANGQFF.